This T cell receptor beta chain was identified in a study of PD-L1 blockade in urothelial cancer. Across the study: The analyses of blood took place 3 weeks (second dose) and 6 weeks after treatment start.

Trimming stripped 8 bases from V and 3 bases from J, with 13 bases between. The CDR3 spans 14 residues. The germline V gene has CDR1 MNHEY and CDR2 SMNVEV (reference sequence). Libraries were prepared by immunoSEQ multiplex PCR; TCRdb keeps only in-frame clonotypes and omits some of them. The sample shows about 40,000 clones, 80% to 90% of them seen only once. Sample contribution per patient ranged from 1 to 8, covering pretreatment and on-treatment. The specimen was PBMCs, collected around atezolizumab (anti-PD-L1) treatment. The origin of this receptor is a man aged 55 to 69 with urothelial cancer. The genes are TRBV27 and TRBJ1-4, with unresolved D. CDR3: CASPAGMANEKLFF. The CDR3 bases are TGTGCCAGCCCCGCGGGGATGGCTAATGAAAAACTGTTTTTT.